What follows is one T cell receptor beta chain and its context. These data originate in a study of blood T cell repertoires in COVID-19. Across the whole study: Acute and convalescent COVID-19 samples came from the United States, Italy and Spain.

The method was immunoSEQ multiplex PCR; TCRdb's version includes in-frame clones alone and lacks a portion of them. The sample lists approximately 260,000 clones, 90% occurring once. Seattle cases were enrolled at active infection and followed longitudinally. This CDR3 comprises 15 residues. CDR1 SNHLY and CDR2 FYNNEI come from the germline V gene. V dropped 3 bases and J dropped 4; count of bases not matched to a gene: 4. The TCR comes from a woman aged 55-69 years with COVID-19, enrolled during active disease. Sequences were obtained from peripheral blood. This chain uses TRBV2 with TRBJ2-2; 8 nucleotides match TRBD2. The CDR3, as DNA: TGTGCCAGCAGTGATAACGGGGGGGCCACCGGGGAGCTGTTTTTT. This gives the protein CASSDNGGATGELFF. Full variable domain (missing parts from reference TRBV2 and TRBJ2-2): EPEVTQTPSHQVTQMGQEVILRCVPISNHLYFYWYRQILGQKVEFLVSFYNNEISEKSEIFDDQFSVERPDGSNFTLKIRSTKLEDSAMYFCASSDNGGATGELFFGEGSRLTVL.